This TCR beta chain is from a study of blood T cell repertoires in COVID-19. As for the study in general: Acute and convalescent COVID-19 samples came from the United States, Italy and Spain.

This CDR3 has 16 residues. With V trimmed by 6 bases and J by 4 bases, 8 bases remained unmatched. From germline, CDR1 is SGHTA and CDR2 FQGNSA. In the study's own analysis: Researchers report that nucleated cell counts were estimated from reference gene primer amplification. The assay was immunoSEQ multiplex PCR, and TCRdb's table has in-frame clones only and misses some. The V and J calls and clone size come from that table; D and trimming were worked out from the DNA. The table has 65,000 to 80,000 clones, around 87% seen once; the top ten hold just over 8%. This TCR derives from a man aged 50 or older with active COVID-19. This chain joins TRBV7-2 and TRBJ2-5; 13 bases are shared with TRBD2. The specimen sequenced was peripheral blood. CDR3 sequence: CASSGGGLAGLETQYF. DNA for the CDR3: TGTGCCAGCAGTGGGGGGGGACTAGCGGGACTAGAGACCCAGTACTTC.